This T cell receptor (beta chain) derives from a study of blood T cell repertoires in COVID-19 (dated by TCRdb to the early 2020s). Study-level background: The collaborator samples originated in the United States, Italy and Spain and spanned the acute and convalescent phases of COVID-19. The sample metadata nearly always contained a de-identified subject ID, COVID-19 status, age in years and sex. Subjects who had been exposed to COVID-19, were actively infected with it, or had recovered from it provided the deeply sampled blood TCRbeta repertoires that made up the dataset. Samples were obtained from the ongoing ImmuneRACE study (first 160 participants) and from 1,254 subjects provided by 6 global collaborators. Where available, HLA class I and class II types were obtained from metadata supplied by the sample provider rather than from assay-based typing. The repertoires were released in a freely available public database intended as a resource for research on the immune response to SARS-CoV-2. The prospective study material was composed of cDNA or gDNA derived from T cells, B-cell-depleted T cells, or PBMCs. Points the paper makes about the study in general: How much clinical and demographic metadata was included differed by source and by participant, and the metadata was provided uncurated.

About this clone: Its binding antigen is unknown. No base quality values were provided; no much bigger clone lies one nucleotide off.

Collaborating institutions collected whole blood in K2EDTA tubes following their own protocols. For TCRbeta analysis, collaborators shipped samples as frozen whole blood, isolated PBMCs, or DNA extracted from either of those sample types. The immunoSEQ Assay, a bias-controlled multiplex PCR, was used to amplify TCRbeta CDR3 regions from genomic DNA. The original methods were these. Nucleated cell counts per sample were estimated from amplification of reference gene primers within the assay. Sequence reads were collapsed and filtered to measure the absolute abundance of every unique TCRbeta CDR3 rearrangement. Productive Simpson clonality was computed per sample as the square root of Simpson's diversity index over productive rearrangements. Not all clones reach the TCRdb copy of this immuneACCESS table, which keeps in-frame sequences only. Checked studies attribute under half of the gap to unresolved V genes and leave the rest unexplained. D and trimming come from the DNA, and the V and J calls and clone size come from that table. The sample profile shows around 80,000 clones; around 80% of them were found once. Of the sample, around 12% is held by the ten largest clones.

The CDR3 covers 20 residues, taking in both the cysteine and the phenylalanine. The CDR3 DNA has 60 bases and is translated from base 1. CDR1 and CDR2, looked up from the germline V gene (reference sequence), are LGHDT and YNNKEL. The junction shows trimming of 0 bases on V and 3 bases on J, and the gene matches do not reach 18 bases of it. Sequencing was done on a sample of peripheral blood. The V gene is TRBV3-1 (or the pseudogene TRBV3-2) and the J gene is TRBJ2-5, with TRBD2 identical over 8 junction bases. The clonotype originates from an elderly man with acute or convalescent COVID-19. The DNA reads as follows: TGTGCCAGCAGCCAAGACGGGAGGGGGTTACGGAGACTGGGTAAAGAGACCCAGTACTTC. The resulting protein is CASSQDGRGLRRLGKETQYF.